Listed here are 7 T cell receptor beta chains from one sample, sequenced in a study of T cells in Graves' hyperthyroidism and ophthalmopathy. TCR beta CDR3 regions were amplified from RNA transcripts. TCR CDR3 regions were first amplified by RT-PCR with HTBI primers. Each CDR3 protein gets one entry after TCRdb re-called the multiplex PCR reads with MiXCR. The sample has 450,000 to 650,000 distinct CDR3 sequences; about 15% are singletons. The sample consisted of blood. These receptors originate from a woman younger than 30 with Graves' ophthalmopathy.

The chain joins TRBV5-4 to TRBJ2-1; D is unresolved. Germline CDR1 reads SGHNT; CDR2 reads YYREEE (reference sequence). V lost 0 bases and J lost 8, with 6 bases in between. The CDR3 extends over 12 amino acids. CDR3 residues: CASSLVPHEQFF. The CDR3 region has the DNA TGTGCCAGCAGCTTGGTCCCCCATGAGCAGTTCTTC.

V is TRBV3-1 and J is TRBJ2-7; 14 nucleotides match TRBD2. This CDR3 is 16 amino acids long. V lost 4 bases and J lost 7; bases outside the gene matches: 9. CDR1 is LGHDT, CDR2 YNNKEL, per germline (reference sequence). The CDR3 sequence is CASSLRLAGGPGEQYF. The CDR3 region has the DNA TGTGCCAGCAGCCTCCGACTAGCGGGGGGGCCGGGAGAGCAGTACTTC.

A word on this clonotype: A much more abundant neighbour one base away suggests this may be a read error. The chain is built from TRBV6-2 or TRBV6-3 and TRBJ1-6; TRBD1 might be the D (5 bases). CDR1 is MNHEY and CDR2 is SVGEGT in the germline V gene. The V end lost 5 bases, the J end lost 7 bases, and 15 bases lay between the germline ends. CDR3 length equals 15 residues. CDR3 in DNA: TGTGCCAGCAGTCACCCGGGTAGGGGAAATTCACCCCTCCACTTT. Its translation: CASSHPGRGNSPLHF.

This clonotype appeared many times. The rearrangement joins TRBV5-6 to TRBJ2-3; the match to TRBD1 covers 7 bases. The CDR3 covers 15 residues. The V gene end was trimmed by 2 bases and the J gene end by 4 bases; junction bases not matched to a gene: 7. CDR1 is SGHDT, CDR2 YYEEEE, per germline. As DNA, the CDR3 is TGTGCCAGCAGCTTCGGACAGGCTGGTCCAGATACGCAGTATTTT. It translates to CASSFGQAGPDTQYF.

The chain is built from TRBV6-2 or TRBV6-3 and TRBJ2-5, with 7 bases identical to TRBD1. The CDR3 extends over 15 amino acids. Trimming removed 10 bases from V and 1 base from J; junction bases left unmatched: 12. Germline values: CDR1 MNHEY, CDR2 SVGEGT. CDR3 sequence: CATKTHRDSQETQYF. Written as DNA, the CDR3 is TGTGCCACCAAAACTCACCGGGACAGCCAAGAGACCCAGTACTTC.

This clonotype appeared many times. The chain's CDR3 is CASSLKFNLYNSPLHF. The DNA of the CDR3 is TGTGCCAGCAGTCTCAAATTTAACCTCTATAATTCACCCCTCCACTTT. The J gene is TRBJ1-6, the V gene TRBV27, with no clear D. The CDR3 length is 16 residues. V lost 5 bases and J 3 bases, leaving 14 bases between the germline ends. Germline V gene sequence: CDR1 MNHEY, CDR2 SMNVEV (reference sequence).

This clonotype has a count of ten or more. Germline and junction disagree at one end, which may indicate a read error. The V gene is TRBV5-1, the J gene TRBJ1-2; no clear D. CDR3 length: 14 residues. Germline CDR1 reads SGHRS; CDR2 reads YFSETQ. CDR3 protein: CASSLSGDNYGYTF. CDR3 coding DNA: TGTGCCAGCAGTTTATCGGGTGATAACTATGGCTACACCTTC.